This TCR beta chain comes out of a study of CD8 T cells in ankylosing spondylitis. Using quantitative 5'-RACE with molecular barcodes, the authors made TCR beta libraries. Via MiXCR, TCRdb re-called the 5' RACE reads, giving one row per CDR3 protein. The repertoire holds fewer than 350,000 distinct CDR3 sequences, with 11% as singletons. This clonotype was seen many times. Its target is not known. Whole-study results and caveats: Roughly eight highly homologous variants formed a TCR beta motif that appeared characteristic of ankylosing spondylitis blood. Disease-linked clones reportedly concentrated significantly in matched ankylosing spondylitis synovial fluid.

The sequence came from a female donor with ankylosing spondylitis or in good health (not recorded which). Material for sequencing was blood, either unsorted or a sorted T cell fraction (not recorded which).

Written as DNA, the CDR3 is TGCAGCGTTGCTGGGACAGGGGTTAATACTGAGCAGTTCTTC. As protein: CSVAGTGVNTEQFF. The J gene is TRBJ2-1, the V gene TRBV29-1, with 10 bases that match TRBD1. V gave up 4 bases and J gave up 9 bases; unmatched junction bases: 9. There are 14 residues in the CDR3. The V gene's germline CDR1 is SQVTM and CDR2 ANQGSEA.